This T cell receptor (beta chain) was obtained from a study of blood T cell repertoires in COVID-19. Across the study: Material from acute and convalescent COVID-19 was sourced from the United States, Italy and Spain. T cells, B-cell-depleted T cells, or PBMCs provided the cDNA or gDNA that served as material.

This table comes from immunoSEQ multiplex PCR, and its TCRdb copy is limited to in-frame clones, with some not included. Found here are approximately 380,000 clones, approximately 81% of them singletons; the top ten hold approximately 3.6%. The V end lost 0 bases, the J end lost 10 bases, and 12 bases lay between the germline ends. Per the germline V gene, CDR1 is SGHAT and CDR2 is FQNNGV. CDR3 length: 13 amino acids. The chain joins TRBV11-2 to TRBJ1-1; the D is unclear. The source of this sequence is a woman aged 18-29 years with acute or convalescent COVID-19. The sequenced sample consisted of peripheral blood. The CDR3 region is CASSLEAGDVAFF. CDR3 in DNA: TGTGCCAGCAGCTTAGAAGCCGGGGATGTAGCTTTCTTT.